The rows below give T cell receptor beta chains drawn from one sample of a study of control samples from healthy donors and cancer patients. Some clones are missing from TCRdb's copy, which holds only in-frame ones; the method was immunoSEQ multiplex PCR. There are 110,000 to 150,000 clones in the sample; approximately 94% occur only once, and over 10% lies in the top ten. The sequencing sample was made of blood. The receptors come from a man aged 40-49 years in good health. Each CDR3 is given with its conserved first and last residue. Each record gives: J gene, V gene, CDR3 length, D gene, CDR3 DNA, CDR3 protein. D genes are given only for firm matches.

>TRBJ2-5|TRBV7-9|15|-
TGTGCCAGCCGAGGTGGGGGCGGCTGGCGGGAGACCCAGTACTTC
CASRGGGGWRETQYF
>TRBJ1-1|TRBV14|14|-
TGTGCCAGCAGCCAGACGGGGCTTGACGCTGAAGCTTTCTTT
CASSQTGLDAEAFF
>TRBJ1-1|TRBV9|13|-
TGTGCCAGCAGCGGAGGAGGTAACACTGAAGCTTTCTTT
CASSGGGNTEAFF
>TRBJ2-3|TRBV5-1|16|TRBD1
TGCGCCAGCAGCTTGAGGACCGGGACAGGGGATAGAACGCAGTATTTT
CASSLRTGTGDRTQYF
>TRBJ1-5|TRBV7-9|13|-
TGTGCCAGCAGCGCCTTCAGAGGGAAGCCCCAGCATTTT
CASSAFRGKPQHF
>TRBJ1-1|TRBV30|12|-
TGTGCCTGGAGTGTACGACAGAGTGAAGCTTTCTTT
CAWSVRQSEAFF
>TRBJ2-2|TRBV13|15|-
TGTGCCAGCAGCCCGGGAGCCGCGAACACCGGGGAGCTGTTTTTT
CASSPGAANTGELFF
>TRBJ1-6|TRBV11-2|18|-
TGTGCCAGCAGCGCCATTTCGGGTCTGGGCTCCTATAATTCACCCCTCCACTTT
CASSAISGLGSYNSPLHF
>TRBJ2-7|TRBV5-6|14|-
TGTGCCAGCAGCTTTCCTGAGACGGGATACGAGCAGTACTTC
CASSFPETGYEQYF
>TRBJ1-2|TRBV5-4|14|-
TGTGCCAGCACCCCAAGGGAACTACTCCATGGCTACACCTTC
CASTPRELLHGYTF
>TRBJ1-2|TRBV6-2/TRBV6-3|13|-
TGTGCCGGCAGTCAGACAAGGAACTATGGCTACACCTTC
CAGSQTRNYGYTF
>TRBJ2-2|TRBV2|17|TRBD2
TGTGCCAGCAGTCAAGATCTAGCGGGAGGGCCGAACGGGGAGCTGTTTTTT
CASSQDLAGGPNGELFF
>TRBJ1-1|TRBV27|15|-
TGTGCCAGCATCCTCCCTCCAGGGTATAGGACTGAAGCTTTCTTT
CASILPPGYRTEAFF
>TRBJ1-5|TRBV6-5|15|-
TGTGCCAGCAGTTACCAAGGTGGTGGCAATCAGCCCCAGCATTTT
CASSYQGGGNQPQHF